This T cell receptor (beta chain) was recorded in a study of spatial heterogeneity in lung cancer. Looking at the study overall: The library had UMIs, and each TCR and UMI pair averaged more than ten raw reads. Study-wide results and caveats: There were more appearances of ubiquitous expanded tumor TCRs in blood at resection than at follow-up.

The CDR3 length is 15 residues. CDR1 and CDR2 (germline): LNHDA, SQIVND (reference sequence). V trimming: 6 bases; J trimming: 4 bases; junction bases outside the gene matches: 7. Sample time point: sample taken at primary tumor resection. Sequencing of whole RNA from tumor, nontumor lung or frozen PBMC involved no sorting. The donors were fewer than 80 patients with non-small cell lung cancer that was early-stage and untreated. In this sample, this clonotype turned up a few times. No antigen is known for it. TCRdb re-analysed the 5' RACE reads in MiXCR, keeping a single row per CDR3 protein. The sample lists some 45,000 distinct CDR3 sequences, about 10% occurring once.

Material: PBMCs, obtained at surgery. The clonotype comes from a female donor with early-stage non-small cell lung cancer. This rearrangement joins TRBV19 to TRBJ1-5, with TRBD1 matching 9 bases. The CDR3 loop reads CASRPPDRGNQPQHF. The CDR3 DNA is TGTGCCAGTAGACCCCCGGACAGGGGTAATCAGCCCCAGCATTTT. Supplemented by reference TRBV19 and TRBJ1-5, the full variable domain reads DGGITQSPKYLFRKEGQNVTLSCEQNLNHDAMYWYRQDPGQGLRLIYYSQIVNDFQKGDIAEGYSVSREKKESFPLTVTSAQKNPTAFYLCASRPPDRGNQPQHFGDGTRLSIL.